This T cell receptor (beta chain) was identified in a study of beta chain features in type 1 diabetes. Study-wide context: Patients were similar to healthy donors in age and gender (as well as in cell yields).

It was via CD45RO/CCR7/CD25/CD127/CD95/CD27 that CD4+ naive, central memory, regulatory and stem cell-like memory cells were sorted. Study conclusions and caveats: cDNA-based sequencing might over-represent cells highly expressing TCR. Type 1 diabetes patients showed fewer insertions and more deletions at VDJ junctions.

Every bit of the isolated RNA underwent reverse transcription, so sequencing read expressed TCRB transcripts. Using immunoSEQ multiplex PCR, the repertoire was profiled, and TCRdb retains in-frame clones only, with some absent. The sample includes roughly 250,000 clones, 9.6% of them seen just once. About this clone itself: The antigen is undetermined.

CDR1 is SGHDT, CDR2 YYEEEE, per germline. The ends lost 4 bases at V and 5 bases at J; junction bases unmatched: 11. This CDR3 region has 16 residues. The sequence came from a young woman in good health. The chain recombines TRBV5-6 with TRBJ2-3; 9 positions match TRBD1. The material sequenced was naive CD4+ T cells from blood. Here the CDR3 reads CASSGGTGGVGDTQYF. The CDR3 coding sequence is TGTGCCAGCAGCGGGGGAACAGGGGGCGTTGGAGATACGCAGTATTTT.